These 8 T cell receptor beta chains came from one sample sequenced in a study of identical twins. TCRdb passed the 5' RACE reads through MiXCR, listing each CDR3 protein once. The sample contains some 460,000 distinct CDR3 sequences, approximately 15% of which appear only once. These data were also reused for a study on yellow fever vaccine responses in identical twins.

Sequencing was carried out using CD4+ T cells sorted from blood. These receptors all stem from a woman between 18 and 29 years old in good health.

This chain joins TRBV10-2 and TRBJ2-3; D unclear. The CDR3 has 13 amino acids. V lost 6 bases to trimming and J lost 4 bases, with 11 bases between them. The germline V gene has CDR1 WSHSY and CDR2 SAAADI. In DNA form, the CDR3 reads TGCGCCAGCAGAGCTCTGGGTGCAGATACGCAGTATTTT. Protein product: CASRALGADTQYF.

This clonotype was seen at least ten times. The rearrangement links TRBV12-3 or TRBV12-4 to TRBJ2-7; D is unclear. This CDR3 region has 11 residues. V dropped 1 base and J dropped 7 bases, with 5 bases sitting between them. CDR3 amino acids: CASSLELEQYF. CDR3 bases: TGTGCCAGCAGTTTAGAACTTGAGCAGTACTTC.

This chain links TRBV24-1 with TRBJ2-2; D is possibly TRBD1 or TRBD2 (6 bases each). The CDR3 runs to 16 residues. V gave up 3 bases and J gave up 6 bases, with 16 bases separating them. Germline V gives CDR1 KGHDR, CDR2 SFDVKD. CDR3 in DNA: TGTGCCACCAGTGATACGGGGGCGGGCAACGCCGGGGAGCTGTTTTTT. This encodes CATSDTGAGNAGELFF.

This clonotype has more than one count but fewer than ten. This chain joins TRBV14 and TRBJ2-2; D call uncertain. Germline values: CDR1 SGHDN, CDR2 FVKESK. CDR3 size: 14 residues. Trimming stripped 4 bases from V and 2 bases from J, with 8 bases between. CDR3 in amino acids: CASSLTLNTGELFF. The DNA for the CDR3 is TGTGCCAGCAGCCTGACCTTAAACACCGGGGAGCTGTTTTTT.

This chain connects TRBV3-1 to TRBJ2-5; D remains ambiguous. V was pared by 3 bases and J by 5 bases, with 7 bases between. Germline assignment: CDR1 LGHDT and CDR2 YNNKEL (reference sequence). CDR3 length equals 12 residues. CDR3 DNA: TGTGCCAGCAGCCATCTGGGGGAGACCCAGTACTTC. Translated, it gives CASSHLGETQYF.

This chain links TRBV4-2 with TRBJ1-5; TRBD1 is a possible D gene (6 bases). V lost 6 bases and J 6 bases, leaving 15 bases between the germline ends. The CDR3 sequence is 14 residues long. Per the germline V gene, CDR1 is LGHNA and CDR2 is YNFKEQ. The chain's CDR3 is CASRMDTGPQPQHF. The CDR3, as DNA: TGTGCCAGCAGAATGGATACAGGGCCTCAGCCCCAGCATTTT.

This clonotype was recorded a few times. The rearrangement links TRBV3-1 to TRBJ2-7; tentative D call: TRBD1 (5 bases). Germline CDR1 LGHDT, CDR2 YNNKEL (reference sequence). The CDR3 is made up of 16 amino acids. V dropped 3 bases and J dropped 5 bases, with 20 bases sitting between them. In DNA, the CDR3 is TGTGCCAGCAGCCAGAATTTTGGCAGGGTCAATAACGAGCAGTACTTC. This gives the protein CASSQNFGRVNNEQYF.

This clonotype was found a few times. In nucleotides, the CDR3 is TGTGCCAGCAGCCGGGGGGGAAACCAAGAGACCCAGTACTTC. Translating gives CASSRGGNQETQYF. This chain uses TRBV7-2 with TRBJ2-5; the match to TRBD2 covers 8 bases. Germline CDR1 reads SGHTA; CDR2 reads FQGNSA. V was pared by 5 bases and J by 0 bases, with 2 bases of the junction left unmatched. This CDR3 contains 14 residues. Full variable domain (missing parts from reference TRBV7-2 and TRBJ2-5): GAGVSQSPSNKVTEKGKDVELRCDPISGHTALYWYRQSLGQGLEFLIYFQGNSAPDKSGLPSDRFSAERTGGSVSTLTIQRTQQEDSAVYLCASSRGGNQETQYFGPGTRLLVL.